This TCR beta chain stems from a study of human T cells and chemical hapten exposure (dated by TCRdb to 2020 to 2022). With regard to the full study: For sensitization, 2% DPC in acetone was applied to a roughly 2 cm by roughly 2 cm area of upper inner arm skin. Libraries were pooled for sequencing, and variation in per-sample TCR yields was attributed mainly to small differences in library volumes within the pool. Patients additionally received weekly therapeutic DPC doses to the scalp throughout the roughly 25-week study period. Alopecia areata with under or over 50% scalp involvement, alopecia totalis and alopecia universalis were represented in the patient cohort, which was mostly female. Patch testing was done on the upper back using Finn chambers containing 0.01% DPC, and results were scored after 6 days according to International Contact Dermatitis Research Group standards. This study followed changes in the peripheral blood TCR repertoire in vivo during primary and secondary sensitization of alopecia patients to the hapten diphenylcyclopropenone (DPC). Patient blood was sampled pre-sensitization (week 0) and at 2, 6 and about 24 weeks after DPC sensitization. Blood for TCR sequencing was provided by twenty-nine alopecia patients at one to four time points (pre-sensitization, 2, 6 and 24 weeks). Beyond this particular receptor, the publication reports: Expanded TCRs formed significantly more large CDR3 similarity clusters than pre-sensitization or healthy control sets, consistent with antigen-driven responses. No change with DPC sensitization was found in the number of TCRs above 1 in 1000 frequency, and no evidence of global repertoire structure alterations was found. Repeated subsampling changed both the strength of the expansion versus patch-test correlation and the threshold at which the correlation became significant. Patch test score was positively correlated with the number of PT1 expanded TCRs, with significance at thresholds 8, 16 and 32 but not at 4. Because every patient had alopecia, a presumed autoimmune disease, the patients' immune response might differ from that of healthy individuals.

Details on this clonotype: Its antigen remains undetermined. The input lacks base qualities; no much larger clone sits a single base away.

The library was obtained by RACE. Sequencer: NextSeq 500. Library preparation attached unique molecular identifiers to individual cDNA molecules for quantitative, reproducible TCR counting. From each blood RNA sample, both TCR alpha and TCR beta chains were sequenced. As for the original processing: A median of approximately 100,000 TCRs per sample was observed, with a range of 23,224 to 690,600. The Decombinator software suite was used to annotate the V, J and CDR3 of the TCR reads. For PS versus PT1 abundance plots, all samples were subsampled to the same number of TCRs (28,000). Expanded TCRs were defined as absent before sensitization and observed at least eight times at the 2-week time point. TCRdb itself trimmed the public reads at Q25 with fastp, ran MiXCR and retained productive beta chains. Every CDR3 protein is listed once, alongside the most common genes and DNA of its rows. It is TCRdb's table, rather than the study itself, that gives the V and J calls and clone size. The sample records some 250,000 distinct CDR3 sequences, just under 8% of which are singletons. The biggest ten clones account for less than 1.5% of the sample.

CDR1 and CDR2 are drawn from the germline V gene (reference sequence): MNHNY, SVGAGI. CDR3 length: 16 amino acids, cysteine to phenylalanine. Only the CDR3 DNA is retained, 48 bases long and in frame from the first base. V is pared back by 6 bases and J by 2 bases, with 17 bases lying between the germline termini. Read against the paper, the sample's time point label means: pre-sensitization, week 0. The treatment or condition tag for this specimen amounts to: therapeutic diphenylcyclopropenone sensitization with weekly scalp DPC. At each patch-test visit, blood was drawn before the patch test was applied. Eligible patients were aged 18 to 70, diagnosed with alopecia, deemed suitable for DPC therapy, and excluded if pregnant. Total RNA was isolated from unfractionated whole blood collected in Tempus Blood RNA tubes.

The sample consisted of whole blood, taken in connection with sensitization to the hapten diphenylcyclopropenone (DPC). This TCR was sampled from a young man with alopecia areata. Some clones in this sample may be carry-over from other donors' samples. The rearrangement joined TRBV6-6 to TRBJ1-5, with a weak D call of TRBD1 (6 bases match). This receptor has the CDR3 CASRLIAGGGNQPQHF. The nucleotide sequence is given as TGTGCCAGCAGGCTCATAGCGGGGGGCGGCAATCAGCCCCAGCATTTT.